The 30 T cell receptor beta chains reported below all come from one sample, sequenced in a study of T cells in Graves' hyperthyroidism and ophthalmopathy. The investigators amplified TCR beta CDR3 regions from RNA transcripts. RT-PCR in the first round (using the HTBI primer set) targeted the TCR CDR3. TCRdb independently ran MiXCR on the multiplex PCR reads; one entry per CDR3 protein. The repertoire has about 350,000 distinct CDR3 sequences, roughly 19% of them found once; the top ten carry around 3.6%. The specimen sequenced was blood. The receptors were gathered from a woman between 18 and 29 years old with Graves' hyperthyroidism.

In its sample, this clonotype was seen many times. The V call is TRBV28, the J call TRBJ1-1, with 9 bases lining up with TRBD1. The length of the CDR3 is 14 residues. J lost 10 bases, V lost 4 bases, and 10 bases had no gene match. Germline values: CDR1 MDHEN, CDR2 SYDVKM. In DNA, the CDR3 is TGTGCCAGCAGTTCCACCGGGACAGGGAGTGGAGCTTTCTTT. Translation: CASSSTGTGSGAFF.

This clonotype was counted many times. This chain joins TRBV12-3 or TRBV12-4 and TRBJ1-1; a weak D match, TRBD1 (6 bases). The CDR3 loop spans 15 amino acids. V lost 7 bases, J lost 5 bases, and 20 bases lay in between. The CDR3 region has the DNA TGTGCCAGCACCAAGCAGGGGTCCCCGGGAACTGAAGCTTTCTTT. Translating gives CASTKQGSPGTEAFF.

This clonotype came up many times. The germline gene is not matched at one end of the junction; a read error may be the cause. This sequence joins TRBV12-3 or TRBV12-4 and TRBJ2-2; TRBD1 agrees at 7 bases. The CDR3 spans 14 residues. DNA of the CDR3: TGTGCCAGCACTTTACAGGGGTACACCGGGGAGCTGTTTTTT. Translating it yields CASTLQGYTGELFF.

V usage is TRBV2 and J usage is TRBJ1-5; 7 bases map to TRBD1. This CDR3 is built from 12 residues. Trimming removed 6 bases from V and 6 bases from J; junction bases left unmatched: 2. CDR1 is SNHLY, CDR2 FYNNEI, per germline. The CDR3 DNA reads TGTGCCAGCAGGGCAGGGGGTCAGCCCCAGCATTTT. This translates into CASRAGGQPQHF.

This chain connects TRBV6-1 to TRBJ2-7, with unresolved D. Trimming removed 10 bases at V and 6 bases at J, with 19 bases between. In germline, CDR1 is MNHNS, CDR2 SASEGT. The CDR3 spans 13 residues. CDR3 nucleotide sequence: TGTGCCACCAGGTGGGCCGACTCTGGCGAGCAGTACTTC. Translating it yields CATRWADSGEQYF.

This clonotype was detected ten times or more. The chain uses TRBV28 and TRBJ1-5, with TRBD1 matching 12 bases. The CDR3 totals 15 residues. Trimming at V came to 5 bases and at J to 5 bases, leaving 4 bases not matched to a gene. Germline V CDR1 and CDR2: MDHEN, SYDVKM. Written as DNA, the CDR3 is TGTGCCAGCAGTCTGGGGACAGGGGGCGATCAGCCCCAGCATTTT. Its protein is CASSLGTGGDQPQHF.

This clonotype was detected ten times or more. In DNA, the CDR3 is TGTGCCTGGAGTAGACTACCCGTGACAGGGTTCGGGCAGCCCCAGCATTTT. Translating gives CAWSRLPVTGFGQPQHF. The gene calls are TRBV30 and TRBJ1-5; 7 bases map to TRBD1. This CDR3 is built from 17 residues. The germline gives CDR1 GTSNPN, CDR2 SVGIG (reference sequence). The junction had 17 bases not matched to a gene; V was cut back by 2 bases and J by 7 bases.

This clonotype appeared many times. The chain has TRBV2 and TRBJ2-7; D not resolved. The CDR3 loop spans 14 amino acids. In germline, CDR1 is SNHLY, CDR2 FYNNEI. The ends were cut back, 7 bases at V and 0 bases at J, with 13 bases in the middle. CDR3 nucleotide sequence: TGTGCCAGCATTGGTGCCCTGATCTCCTACGAGCAGTACTTC. Translating it yields CASIGALISYEQYF.

This clonotype came up once. The chain links TRBV14 to TRBJ2-7; D unresolved. V lost 0 bases, J lost 2 bases, and 17 bases lay in between. This CDR3 is 17 amino acids long. Germline V gene data show CDR1 as SGHDN and CDR2 as FVKESK. The DNA for the CDR3 is TGTGCCAGCAGCCAAGAACCCCCGGTCGGCCAAACCTACGAGCAGTACTTC. It translates to CASSQEPPVGQTYEQYF.

The J gene is TRBJ2-6, the V gene TRBV4-3; TRBD1 matches at 9 bases. The CDR3 contains 18 residues. CDR1 and CDR2 (germline): LGHNA, YSLEER. The V segment lost 4 bases and the J segment 0 bases; nucleotides outside the gene matches: 7. The CDR3 region has the DNA TGCGCCAGCAGCCGAGACCGGGACAGGGTCTCTGGGGCCAACGTCCTGACTTTC. This sequence encodes CASSRDRDRVSGANVLTF.

This sequence joins TRBV2 and TRBJ2-2, with TRBD2 matching over 7 bases. The CDR3 spans 15 residues. J was trimmed by 2 bases and V by 3 bases; bases with no gene match: 3. Looked up from germline, CDR1 is SNHLY and CDR2 is FYNNEI. CDR3 sequence reads: CASSDPGLNTGELFF. Written as DNA, the CDR3 is TGTGCCAGCAGTGATCCGGGACTAAACACCGGGGAGCTGTTTTTT.

The chain links TRBV10-2 to TRBJ1-2; D possibly corresponds to TRBD1 (5 bases). The CDR3 contains 15 residues. Germline V gene sequence: CDR1 WSHSY, CDR2 SAAADI. The germline V and J ends were trimmed by 6 bases and 2 bases, with 16 bases remaining between them. The CDR3 sequence: CASSPEGRGNYGYTF. CDR3 in DNA: TGCGCCAGCAGCCCGGAGGGGAGAGGCAACTATGGCTACACCTTC.

This clonotype was seen at least ten times. The chain is built from TRBV7-2 and TRBJ2-7, with D hard to call. The germline CDR1 and CDR2 sequences are SGHTA and FQGNSA. The CDR3 runs to 13 residues. Between the trimmed V and J ends, which lost 2 bases and 5 bases, there was a span of 10 bases. The CDR3 DNA reads as TGTGCCAGCAGCTTACAGGTTGTCAACGAGCAGTACTTC. Translation gives CASSLQVVNEQYF.

This clonotype was recorded many times. The rearrangement joins TRBV6-1 to TRBJ2-5, with 7 bases that match TRBD2. The germline V gene has CDR1 MNHNS and CDR2 SASEGT. The CDR3 is made up of 13 amino acids. The J segment lost 5 bases and the V segment lost 7 bases, leaving 7 bases of the junction unmatched. The CDR3 DNA is TGTGCCAGCACCGACGGGCGGGGGGAGACCCAGTACTTC. It codes for CASTDGRGETQYF.

This clonotype was recorded at least ten times. This chain links TRBV20-1 with TRBJ2-7; 8 bases fit TRBD1. The CDR3 covers 13 residues. Germline lookup yields CDR1 DFQATT and CDR2 SNEGSKA (reference sequence). CDR3 nucleotide sequence: TGCAGCCATGAAGGACAGGGATCCTACGAGCAGTACTTC. Translation gives CSHEGQGSYEQYF.

This clonotype was recorded many times. This sequence joins TRBV11-1 and TRBJ2-5, with a tentative D call TRBD1 (6 bases). Deletions cut 2 bases from V and 2 bases from J, with 12 bases between. The germline gives CDR1 SGHAT, CDR2 FQDESV (reference sequence). The CDR3 has 15 amino acids. The CDR3 is CASSLSGALQETQYF. DNA of the CDR3: TGTGCCAGCAGCTTATCAGGGGCCCTTCAAGAGACCCAGTACTTC.

The rearrangement links TRBV18 to TRBJ2-7, with 11 bases lining up with TRBD1. CDR1 KGHSH and CDR2 LQKENI come from the germline V gene. The J segment lost 2 bases and the V segment lost 3 bases, leaving 6 bases of the junction unmatched. This CDR3 has 16 residues. CDR3 nucleotides: TGTGCCAGCTCACCTCCCCGGGACAGGGGGGCCTACGAGCAGTACTTC. Its protein product is CASSPPRDRGAYEQYF.

This clonotype was recorded at least ten times. The chain carries TRBV6-1 and TRBJ2-7; D may be TRBD2 (5 bases). CDR1 and CDR2 from the germline V gene are MNHNS and SASEGT. This CDR3 spans 14 amino acids. V shed 2 bases and J shed 5 bases, with 13 bases lying between them. DNA of the CDR3: TGTGCCAGCAGTGAAAGTGCGGGCAGCAACGAGCAGTACTTC. Translated: CASSESAGSNEQYF.

This clonotype was detected ten times or more. V gene TRBV11-2 combines with J gene TRBJ2-2, with 14 positions matching TRBD2. The CDR3 runs 18 residues. The germline gives CDR1 SGHAT, CDR2 FQNNGV. The V gene end was trimmed by 3 bases and the J gene end by 0 bases; junction bases not matched to a gene: 3. This CDR3 reads CASSFGLAGGANTGELFF. The CDR3 DNA is TGTGCCAGCAGCTTCGGACTAGCGGGGGGCGCGAACACCGGGGAGCTGTTTTTT. Together with reference TRBV11-2 and TRBJ2-2, the CDR3 gives the full variable domain: EAGVAQSPRYKIIEKRQSVAFWCNPISGHATLYWYQQILGQGPKLLIQFQNNGVVDDSQLPKDRFSAERLKGVDSTLKIQPAKLEDSAVYLCASSFGLAGGANTGELFFGEGSRLTVL.

This chain links TRBV6-1 with TRBJ2-2; 7 bases map to TRBD2. Germline V gene sequence: CDR1 MNHNS, CDR2 SASEGT. Trimming at V came to 6 bases and at J to 5 bases, leaving 6 bases not matched to a gene. The CDR3 consists of 14 residues. CDR3 nucleotide sequence: TGTGCCAGCAGCGCCACACTAGCGACCGGGGAGCTGTTTTTT. It codes for CASSATLATGELFF.

This clonotype has at least ten counts. The V and J genes are TRBV7-6 and TRBJ1-3; 8 nucleotides line up with TRBD1. Looked up from germline, CDR1 is SGHVS and CDR2 is FNYEAQ. The CDR3 consists of 15 residues. J was trimmed by 5 bases and V by 1 base; bases with no gene match: 4. CDR3 sequence reads: CASSLEGQVRNTIYF. CDR3 DNA: TGTGCCAGCAGCTTAGAGGGACAGGTGCGAAACACCATATATTTT. Full variable domain (outside the CDR3, taken from reference TRBV7-6 and TRBJ1-3): GAGVSQSPRYKVTKRGQDVALRCDPISGHVSLYWYRQALGQGPEFLTYFNYEAQQDKSGLPNDRFSAERPEGSISTLTIQRTEQRDSAMYRCASSLEGQVRNTIYFGEGSWLTVV.

Ten or more counts support this clonotype. The J gene is TRBJ2-5, the V gene TRBV7-6, with D unresolved. Germline lookup yields CDR1 SGHVS and CDR2 FNYEAQ. The V gene lost 0 bases and the J gene lost 5 bases, with 10 bases spanning the gap. The CDR3 extends over 14 amino acids. CDR3 DNA sequence: TGTGCCAGCAGCTTAGCGGGCAGAAGGGAGACCCAGTACTTC. It is translated as CASSLAGRRETQYF.

This clonotype was seen ten or more times. V usage is TRBV6-5 and J usage is TRBJ1-1, with D hard to call. V was shortened by 2 bases and J by 11 bases, with 18 bases between the two germline ends. This CDR3 region has 14 residues. Looked up from germline, CDR1 is MNHEY and CDR2 is SVGAGI. The CDR3 DNA is TGTGCCAGCAGTTACGAGAAACTTCGAGGTATGGCTTTCTTT. It yields the protein CASSYEKLRGMAFF.

This clonotype has more than one count but fewer than ten. The V call is TRBV18, the J call TRBJ1-3; D gene unclear. Trimming removed 0 bases at V and 4 bases at J, with 10 bases between. The CDR3 totals 15 residues. Germline V gives CDR1 KGHSH, CDR2 LQKENI. This chain's CDR3 is CASSPPGTAGNTIYF. CDR3 sequence (DNA): TGTGCCAGCTCACCACCGGGCACAGCAGGAAACACCATATATTTT.

This clonotype appeared many times. The chain has TRBV20-1 and TRBJ1-2, with D maybe TRBD1 (5 bases). V was trimmed by 5 bases and J by 5 bases, leaving 15 bases between them. The CDR3 has 13 amino acids. Germline V gene sequence: CDR1 DFQATT, CDR2 SNEGSKA (reference sequence). The CDR3 protein is CSAAKPGEYGYTF. The CDR3 coding sequence is TGCAGTGCTGCTAAGCCGGGGGAGTATGGCTACACCTTC.

In this sample, this clonotype turned up many times. The chain links TRBV20-1 to TRBJ2-7, with D maybe TRBD1 (7 bases). Germline V lookup: CDR1 DFQATT, CDR2 SNEGSKA (reference sequence). The V end was cut by 1 base, the J end by 9 bases, with 22 bases between. CDR3 length: 15 residues. The CDR3 bases are TGCAGTGCTAGAGGAGGAGGGGGCGAGCCTTCGGGGCAGTACTTC. Amino acid sequence: CSARGGGGEPSGQYF.

This clonotype was detected many times. This chain connects TRBV2 to TRBJ1-1; D is uncertain. The germline gives CDR1 SNHLY, CDR2 FYNNEI. This CDR3 has 13 residues. Deletions cut 10 bases from V and 1 base from J, with 13 bases between. As DNA, the CDR3 is TGTGCCACCTTCCGTTCAAGGAACACTGAAGCTTTCTTT. Protein: CATFRSRNTEAFF.

This clonotype occurred once. This could be a read error, since a much larger clone is one nucleotide away. The V call is TRBV29-1, the J call TRBJ1-1, with D maybe TRBD1 (6 bases). CDR1 SQVTM and CDR2 ANQGSEA come from the germline V gene. The CDR3 is made up of 13 amino acids. CDR3 sequence reads: CSVSKSRGTEGFF. The CDR3 region has the DNA TGCAGCGTTTCGAAATCCAGGGGTACTGAAGGTTTCTTT.

In its sample, this clonotype was seen many times. The CDR3 region has the DNA TGCAGTGCTAGACGAGCGACACTAGCCAAAAACATTCAGTACTTC. As protein: CSARRATLAKNIQYF. The rearrangement links TRBV20-1 to TRBJ2-4; no definite D call. Per the germline V gene, CDR1 is DFQATT and CDR2 is SNEGSKA (reference sequence). CDR3 length: 15 residues. V lost 2 bases, J lost 0 bases, and 11 bases lay in between.

This clonotype was detected ten times or more. CDR3 protein: CASSYSSGQPYEQYF. The CDR3 region has the DNA TGTGCCAGCAGTTACTCCTCTGGACAGCCTTACGAGCAGTACTTC. The genes are TRBV6-2 or TRBV6-3 and TRBJ2-7; tentatively, D is TRBD1 (6 bases). The CDR3 totals 15 residues. Trimming took off 0 bases at V and 4 bases at J, with 13 bases between the two ends. Germline loops: CDR1 MNHEY, CDR2 SVGEGT.